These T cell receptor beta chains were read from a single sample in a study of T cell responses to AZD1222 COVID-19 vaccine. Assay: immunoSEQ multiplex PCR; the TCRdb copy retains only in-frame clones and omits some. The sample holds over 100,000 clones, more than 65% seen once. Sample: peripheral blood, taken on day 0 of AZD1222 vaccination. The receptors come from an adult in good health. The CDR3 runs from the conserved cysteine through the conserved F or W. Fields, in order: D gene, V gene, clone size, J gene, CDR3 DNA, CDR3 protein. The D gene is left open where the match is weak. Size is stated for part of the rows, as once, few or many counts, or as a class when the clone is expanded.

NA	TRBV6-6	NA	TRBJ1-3	TGTGCCAGCAGTAGAGCCATGCAGAGCTCTGGAAACACCATATATTTT	CASSRAMQSSGNTIYF
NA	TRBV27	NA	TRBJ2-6	TGTGCCAGCAGGATGTCTGGGGCCAACGTCCTGACTTTC	CASRMSGANVLTF
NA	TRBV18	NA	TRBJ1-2	TGTGCCAGCTCACCACGACAGGCGCGAGGTGATGGCTACACCTTC	CASSPRQARGDGYTF
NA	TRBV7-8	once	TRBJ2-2	TGTGCCAGCAGCAAGGACAGTTCGAACACCGGGGAGCTGTTTTTT	CASSKDSSNTGELFF
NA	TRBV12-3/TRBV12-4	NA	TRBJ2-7	TGTGCCAGCAGTTCAGGACTGGCCGAGCAGTACTTC	CASSSGLAEQYF
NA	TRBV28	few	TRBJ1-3	TGTGCCAGCCTATCATACTCTGGAAACACCATATATTTT	CASLSYSGNTIYF
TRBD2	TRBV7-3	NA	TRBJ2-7	TGTGCCAGCAGCTTATCCCCTAGCGGGACTAGCTCCTACGAGCAGTACTTC	CASSLSPSGTSSYEQYF
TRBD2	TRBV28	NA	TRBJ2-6	TGTGCCAGCACCGTAGCGGGAGGGGCCAACGTCCTGACTTTC	CASTVAGGANVLTF
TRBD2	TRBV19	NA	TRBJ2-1	TGTGCCAGTCGCCGACTAGCCCAAAGCAATGAGCAGTTCTTC	CASRRLAQSNEQFF
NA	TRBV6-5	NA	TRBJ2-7	TGTGCCAGCACCACAGTCGGAGAGGCCTACGAGCAGTACTTC	CASTTVGEAYEQYF
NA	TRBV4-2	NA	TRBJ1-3	TGTGCCAGCAGCCAAGATTCCTGGGGTGCTGGAAACACCATATATTTT	CASSQDSWGAGNTIYF
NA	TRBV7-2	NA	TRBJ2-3	TGTGCCAGCAGCTCTAGGGATAGCGCAGATACGCAGTATTTT	CASSSRDSADTQYF
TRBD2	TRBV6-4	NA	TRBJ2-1	TGTGCCAGCAGTGCTAGCGGGGGACGGTATGAGCAGTTCTTC	CASSASGGRYEQFF